This T cell receptor beta chain was observed in a study of blood T cell repertoires in COVID-19. The overall study: Sample material is recorded as cDNA or gDNA derived from T cells, B-cell-depleted T cells, or PBMCs.

Assay: immunoSEQ multiplex PCR; the TCRdb copy retains only in-frame clones and omits some. This sample carries about 160,000 clones, approximately 92% of them seen once, and the ten largest clones take roughly 4.4%. This CDR3 has 16 amino acids. Germline V lookup: CDR1 SEHNR, CDR2 FQNEAQ (reference sequence). J was trimmed by 5 bases and V by 4 bases; bases with no gene match: 7. Material for sequencing was peripheral blood. The sequence was obtained from a woman between 45 and 65 years old with acute or convalescent COVID-19. The chain links TRBV7-9 to TRBJ2-2, with 10 bases that match TRBD2. The CDR3 nucleotides are TGTGCCAGCAGCTCCAAGCGGGAGGGCCCTACCGGGGAGCTGTTTTTT. Translating gives CASSSKREGPTGELFF.